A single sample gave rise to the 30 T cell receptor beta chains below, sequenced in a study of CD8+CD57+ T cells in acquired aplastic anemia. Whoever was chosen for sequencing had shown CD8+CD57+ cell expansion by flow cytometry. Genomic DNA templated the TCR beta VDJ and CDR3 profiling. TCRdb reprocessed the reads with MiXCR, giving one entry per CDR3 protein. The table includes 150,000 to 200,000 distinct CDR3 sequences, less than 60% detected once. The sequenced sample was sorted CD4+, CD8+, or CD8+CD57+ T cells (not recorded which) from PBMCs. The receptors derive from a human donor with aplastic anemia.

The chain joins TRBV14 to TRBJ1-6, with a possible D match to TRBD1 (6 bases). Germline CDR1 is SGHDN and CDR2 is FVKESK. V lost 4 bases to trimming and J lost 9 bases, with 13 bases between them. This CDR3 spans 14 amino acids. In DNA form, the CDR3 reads TGTGCCAGCAGCCGAAAGACGGGGGCTTCACCCCTCCACTTT. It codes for CASSRKTGASPLHF.

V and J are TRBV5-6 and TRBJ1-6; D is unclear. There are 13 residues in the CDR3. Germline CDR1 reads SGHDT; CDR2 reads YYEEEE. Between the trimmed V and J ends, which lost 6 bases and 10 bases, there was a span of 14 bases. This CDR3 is CASTWEFGSPLHF. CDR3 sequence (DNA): TGTGCCAGCACCTGGGAGTTCGGGTCACCCCTCCACTTT.

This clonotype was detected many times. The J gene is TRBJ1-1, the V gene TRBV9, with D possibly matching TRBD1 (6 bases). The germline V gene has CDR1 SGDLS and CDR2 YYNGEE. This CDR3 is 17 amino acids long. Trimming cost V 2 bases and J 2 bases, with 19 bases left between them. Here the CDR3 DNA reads TGTGCCAGCAGCGTGGGGTTAGAGTGGGGGCAAAACACTGAAGCTTTCTTT. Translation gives CASSVGLEWGQNTEAFF.

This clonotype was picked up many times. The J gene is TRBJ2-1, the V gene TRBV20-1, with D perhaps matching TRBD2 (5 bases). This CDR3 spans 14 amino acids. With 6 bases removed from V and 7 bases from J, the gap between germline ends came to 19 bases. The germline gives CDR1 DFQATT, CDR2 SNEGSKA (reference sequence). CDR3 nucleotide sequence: TGCAGTGCCCCGGGGAGTAAGGGTGAAAATGAGCAGTTCTTC. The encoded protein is CSAPGSKGENEQFF.

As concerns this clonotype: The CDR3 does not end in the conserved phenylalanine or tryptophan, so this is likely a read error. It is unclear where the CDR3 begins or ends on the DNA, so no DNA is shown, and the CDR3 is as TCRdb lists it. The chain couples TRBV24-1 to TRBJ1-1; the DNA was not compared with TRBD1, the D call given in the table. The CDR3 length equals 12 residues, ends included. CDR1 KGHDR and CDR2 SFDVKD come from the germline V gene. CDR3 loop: CVTSDAMTGGEV.

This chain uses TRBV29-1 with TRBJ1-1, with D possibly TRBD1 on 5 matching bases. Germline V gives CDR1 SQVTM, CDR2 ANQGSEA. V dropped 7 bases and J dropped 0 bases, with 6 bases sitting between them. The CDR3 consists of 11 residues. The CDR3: CSGGVNTEAFF. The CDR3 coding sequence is TGCAGCGGAGGGGTGAACACTGAAGCTTTCTTT. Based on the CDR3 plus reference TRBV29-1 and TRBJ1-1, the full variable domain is SAVISQKPSRDICQRGTSLTIQCQVDSQVTMMFWYRQQPGQSLTLIATANQGSEATYESGFVIDKFPISRPNLTFSTLTVSNMSPEDSSIYLCSGGVNTEAFFGQGTRLTVV.

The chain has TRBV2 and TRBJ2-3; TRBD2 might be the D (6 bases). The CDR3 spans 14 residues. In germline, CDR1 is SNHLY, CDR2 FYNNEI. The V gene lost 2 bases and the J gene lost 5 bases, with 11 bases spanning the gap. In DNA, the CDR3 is TGTGCCAGCAGTGAACGGCAGGGAGGAGATACGCAGTATTTT. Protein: CASSERQGGDTQYF.

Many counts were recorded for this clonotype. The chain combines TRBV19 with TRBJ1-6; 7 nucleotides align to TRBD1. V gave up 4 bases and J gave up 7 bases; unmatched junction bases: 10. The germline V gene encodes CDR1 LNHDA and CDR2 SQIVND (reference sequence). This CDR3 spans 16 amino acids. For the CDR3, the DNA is TGTGCCAGTAGTACAACACGACAGGGTGGGAATTCACCCCTCCACTTT. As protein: CASSTTRQGGNSPLHF.

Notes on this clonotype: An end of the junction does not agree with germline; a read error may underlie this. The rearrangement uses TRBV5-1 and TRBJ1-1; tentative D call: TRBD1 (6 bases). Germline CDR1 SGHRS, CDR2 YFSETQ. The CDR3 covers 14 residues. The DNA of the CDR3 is TGCGCCAGCAGCTCTCAGACAGGAAACACTGAAGTTTTCTTT. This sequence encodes CASSSQTGNTEVFF. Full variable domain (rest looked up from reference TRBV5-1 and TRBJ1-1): KAGVTQTPRYLIKTRGQQVTLSCSPISGHRSVSWYQQTPGQGLQFLFEYFSETQRNKGNFPGRFSGRQFSNSRSEMNVSTLELGDSALYLCASSSQTGNTEVFFGQGTRLTVV.

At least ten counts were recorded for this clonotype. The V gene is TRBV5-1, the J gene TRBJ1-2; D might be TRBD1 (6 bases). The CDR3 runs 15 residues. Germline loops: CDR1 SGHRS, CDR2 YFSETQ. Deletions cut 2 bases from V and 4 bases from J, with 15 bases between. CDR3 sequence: CASSLTPDRSYGYTF. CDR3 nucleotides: TGCGCCAGCAGCTTAACACCAGACAGGTCCTATGGCTACACCTTC.

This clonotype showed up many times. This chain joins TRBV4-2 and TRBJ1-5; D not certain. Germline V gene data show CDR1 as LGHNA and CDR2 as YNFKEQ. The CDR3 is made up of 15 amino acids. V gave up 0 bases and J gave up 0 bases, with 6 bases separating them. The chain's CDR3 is CASSQEWGSNQPQHF. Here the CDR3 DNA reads TGTGCCAGCAGCCAAGAATGGGGTAGCAATCAGCCCCAGCATTTT.

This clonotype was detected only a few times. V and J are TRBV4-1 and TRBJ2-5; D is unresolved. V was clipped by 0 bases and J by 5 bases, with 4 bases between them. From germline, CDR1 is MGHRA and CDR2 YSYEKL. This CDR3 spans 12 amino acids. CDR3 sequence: CASSQDQETQYF. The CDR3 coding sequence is TGCGCCAGCAGCCAAGATCAGGAGACCCAGTACTTC.

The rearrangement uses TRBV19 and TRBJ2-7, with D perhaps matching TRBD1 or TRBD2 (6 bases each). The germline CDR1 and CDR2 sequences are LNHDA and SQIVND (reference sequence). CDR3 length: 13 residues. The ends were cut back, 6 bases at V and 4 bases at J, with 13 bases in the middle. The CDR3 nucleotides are TGTGCCAGTAGCCCTAGGGGGGATTACGAGCAGTACTTC. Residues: CASSPRGDYEQYF.

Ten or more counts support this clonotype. DNA of the CDR3: TGTGCCAGCAGCTCGACCGGGGCCAAAGCGTACAATGAGCAGTTCTTC. Its translation is CASSSTGAKAYNEQFF. The chain links TRBV5-5 to TRBJ2-1; D could derive from TRBD1 or TRBD2 (5 bases each). Germline loops: CDR1 SGHKS, CDR2 YYEKEE (reference sequence). This CDR3 is 16 amino acids long. The V gene lost 3 bases and the J gene lost 4 bases, with 17 bases spanning the gap.

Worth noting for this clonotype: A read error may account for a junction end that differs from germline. For the CDR3, the DNA is TGTGCCAGCGGCTTAGGGGCCGGACAAGAGACCCAGTACTTC. Protein product: CASGLGAGQETQYF. This rearrangement joins TRBV7-6 to TRBJ2-5; TRBD1 might be the D (5 bases). Germline CDR1 SGHVS, CDR2 FNYEAQ. The length of the CDR3 is 14 residues.

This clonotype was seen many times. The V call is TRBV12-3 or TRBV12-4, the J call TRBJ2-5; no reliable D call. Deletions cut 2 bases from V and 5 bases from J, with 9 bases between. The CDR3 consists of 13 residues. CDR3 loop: CASSLKSEETQYF. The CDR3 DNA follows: TGTGCCAGCAGTTTAAAGTCTGAGGAGACCCAGTACTTC.

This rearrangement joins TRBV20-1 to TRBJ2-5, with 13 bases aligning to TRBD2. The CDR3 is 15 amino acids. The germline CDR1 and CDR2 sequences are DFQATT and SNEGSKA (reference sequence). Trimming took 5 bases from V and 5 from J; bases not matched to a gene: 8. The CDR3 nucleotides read TGCAGTGCTCCGAGTCGGGGACTAGCGGGGGAGACCCAGTACTTC. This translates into CSAPSRGLAGETQYF.

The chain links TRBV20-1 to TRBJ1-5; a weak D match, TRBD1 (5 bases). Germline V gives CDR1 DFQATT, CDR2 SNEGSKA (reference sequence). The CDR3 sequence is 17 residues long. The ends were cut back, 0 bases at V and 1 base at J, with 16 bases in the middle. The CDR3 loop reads CSARESMRAGSNQPQHF. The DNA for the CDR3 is TGCAGTGCTAGAGAGAGTATGCGGGCAGGGAGCAATCAGCCCCAGCATTTT.

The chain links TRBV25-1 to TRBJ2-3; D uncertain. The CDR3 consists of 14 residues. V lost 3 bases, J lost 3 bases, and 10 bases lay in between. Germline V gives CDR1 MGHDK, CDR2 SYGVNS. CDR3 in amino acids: CASSDPSQTDTQYF. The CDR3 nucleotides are TGTGCCAGCAGTGACCCCTCGCAGACAGATACGCAGTATTTT.

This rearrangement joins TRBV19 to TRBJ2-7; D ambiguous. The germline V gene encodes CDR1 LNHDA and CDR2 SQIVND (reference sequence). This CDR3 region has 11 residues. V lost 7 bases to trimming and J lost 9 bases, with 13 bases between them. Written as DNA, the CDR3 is TGTGCCAGTACCGCCTCGGTGGGGCAGTACTTC. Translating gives CASTASVGQYF.

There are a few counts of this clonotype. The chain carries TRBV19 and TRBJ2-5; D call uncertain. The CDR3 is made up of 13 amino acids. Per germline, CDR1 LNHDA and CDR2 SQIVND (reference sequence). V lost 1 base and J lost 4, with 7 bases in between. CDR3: CASSIASGETQYF. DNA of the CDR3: TGTGCCAGTAGTATAGCTAGTGGAGAGACCCAGTACTTC.

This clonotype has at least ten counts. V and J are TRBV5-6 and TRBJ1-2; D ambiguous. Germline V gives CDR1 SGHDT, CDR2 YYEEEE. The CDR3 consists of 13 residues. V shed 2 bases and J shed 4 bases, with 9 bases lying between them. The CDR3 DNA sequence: TGTGCCAGCAGCTTATCCTCCGGCTATGGCTACACCTTC. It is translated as CASSLSSGYGYTF.

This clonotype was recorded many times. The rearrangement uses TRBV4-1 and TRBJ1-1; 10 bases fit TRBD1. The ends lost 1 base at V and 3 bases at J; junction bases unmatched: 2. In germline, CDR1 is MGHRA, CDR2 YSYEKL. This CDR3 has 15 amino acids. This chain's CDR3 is CASSQGQGAYTEAFF. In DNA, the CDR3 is TGCGCCAGCAGCCAAGGACAGGGGGCCTACACTGAAGCTTTCTTT.

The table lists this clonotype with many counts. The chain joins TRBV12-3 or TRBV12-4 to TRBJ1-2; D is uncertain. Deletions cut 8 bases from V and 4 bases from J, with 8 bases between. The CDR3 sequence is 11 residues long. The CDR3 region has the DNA TGTGCCAGCGGACGGATCTATGGCTACACCTTC. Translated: CASGRIYGYTF.

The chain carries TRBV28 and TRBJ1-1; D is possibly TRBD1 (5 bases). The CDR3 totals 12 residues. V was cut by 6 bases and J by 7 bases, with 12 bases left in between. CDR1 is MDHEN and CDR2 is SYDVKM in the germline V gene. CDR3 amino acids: CASRPPTGEAFF. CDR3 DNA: TGTGCCAGCAGGCCGCCCACAGGTGAAGCTTTCTTT. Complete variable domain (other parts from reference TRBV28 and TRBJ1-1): DVKVTQSSRYLVKRTGEKVFLECVQDMDHENMFWYRQDPGLGLRLIYFSYDVKMKEKGDIPEGYSVSREKKERFSLILESASTNQTSMYLCASRPPTGEAFFGQGTRLTVV.

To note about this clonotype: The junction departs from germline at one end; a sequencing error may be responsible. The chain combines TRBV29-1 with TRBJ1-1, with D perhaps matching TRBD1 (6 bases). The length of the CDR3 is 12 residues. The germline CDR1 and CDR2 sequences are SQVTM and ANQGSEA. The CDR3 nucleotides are TGCAGCGGGGGGCTAGGGAACACTGAAGCCTTCTTT. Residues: CSGGLGNTEAFF.

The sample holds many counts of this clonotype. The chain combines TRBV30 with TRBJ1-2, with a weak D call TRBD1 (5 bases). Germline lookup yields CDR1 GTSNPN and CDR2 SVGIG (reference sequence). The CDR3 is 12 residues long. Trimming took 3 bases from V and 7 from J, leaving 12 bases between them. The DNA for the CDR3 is TGTGCCTGGAGCTCGGGGGTCCGTGGCTACACCTTC. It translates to CAWSSGVRGYTF.

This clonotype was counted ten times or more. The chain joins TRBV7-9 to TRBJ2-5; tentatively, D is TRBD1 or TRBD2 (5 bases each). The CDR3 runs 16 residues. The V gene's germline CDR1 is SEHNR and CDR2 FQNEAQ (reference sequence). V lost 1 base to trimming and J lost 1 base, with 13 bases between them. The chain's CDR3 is CASSLGDRGLQETQYF. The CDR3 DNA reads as TGTGCCAGCAGCTTAGGAGACAGAGGGCTCCAAGAGACCCAGTACTTC.

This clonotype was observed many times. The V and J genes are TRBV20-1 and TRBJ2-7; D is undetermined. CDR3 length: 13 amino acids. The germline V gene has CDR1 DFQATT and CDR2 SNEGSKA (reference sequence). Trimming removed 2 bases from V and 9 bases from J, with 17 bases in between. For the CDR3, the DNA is TGCAGTGCTAGAAACCCAGACAAGTGGTGGCAGTACTTC. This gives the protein CSARNPDKWWQYF.

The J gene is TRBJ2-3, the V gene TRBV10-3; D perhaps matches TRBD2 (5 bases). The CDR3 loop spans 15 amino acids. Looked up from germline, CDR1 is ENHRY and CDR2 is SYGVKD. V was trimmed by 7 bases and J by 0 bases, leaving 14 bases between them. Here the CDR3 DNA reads TGTGCCATCACCGAGTCGGGGTCTAGCACAGATACGCAGTATTTT. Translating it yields CAITESGSSTDTQYF.